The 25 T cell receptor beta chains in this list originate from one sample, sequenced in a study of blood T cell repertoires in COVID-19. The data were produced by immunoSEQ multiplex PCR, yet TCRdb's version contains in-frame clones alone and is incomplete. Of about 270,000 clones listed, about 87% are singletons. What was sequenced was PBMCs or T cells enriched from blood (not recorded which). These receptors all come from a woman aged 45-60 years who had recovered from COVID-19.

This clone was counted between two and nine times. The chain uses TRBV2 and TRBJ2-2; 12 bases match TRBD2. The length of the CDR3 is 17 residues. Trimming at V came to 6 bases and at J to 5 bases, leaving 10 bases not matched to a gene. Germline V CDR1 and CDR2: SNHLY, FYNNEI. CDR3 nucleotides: TGTGCCAGCAGCCGGACTAGCGGGATATTGGGGACCGGGGAGCTGTTTTTT. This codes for CASSRTSGILGTGELFF. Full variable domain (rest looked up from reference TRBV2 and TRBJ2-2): EPEVTQTPSHQVTQMGQEVILRCVPISNHLYFYWYRQILGQKVEFLVSFYNNEISEKSEIFDDQFSVERPDGSNFTLKIRSTKLEDSAMYFCASSRTSGILGTGELFFGEGSRLTVL.

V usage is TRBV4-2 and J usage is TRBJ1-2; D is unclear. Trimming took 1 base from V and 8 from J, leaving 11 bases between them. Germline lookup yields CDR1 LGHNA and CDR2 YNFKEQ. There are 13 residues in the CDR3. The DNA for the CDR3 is TGTGCCAGCAGCCAAGGAAGAGGTTACGGCTACACCTTC. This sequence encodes CASSQGRGYGYTF.

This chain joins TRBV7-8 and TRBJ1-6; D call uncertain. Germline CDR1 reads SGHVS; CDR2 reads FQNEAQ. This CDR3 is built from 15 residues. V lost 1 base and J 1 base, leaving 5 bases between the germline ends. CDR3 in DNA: TGTGCCAGCAGCTTAGGGAGGTCCTATAATTCACCCCTCCACTTT. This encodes CASSLGRSYNSPLHF.

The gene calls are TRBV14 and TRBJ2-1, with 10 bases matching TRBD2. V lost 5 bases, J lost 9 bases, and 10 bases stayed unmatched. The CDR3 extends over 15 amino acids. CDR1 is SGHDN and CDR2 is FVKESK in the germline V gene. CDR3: CASSYLAGGWGEQFF. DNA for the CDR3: TGTGCCAGCAGCTACTTAGCGGGAGGATGGGGTGAGCAGTTCTTC.

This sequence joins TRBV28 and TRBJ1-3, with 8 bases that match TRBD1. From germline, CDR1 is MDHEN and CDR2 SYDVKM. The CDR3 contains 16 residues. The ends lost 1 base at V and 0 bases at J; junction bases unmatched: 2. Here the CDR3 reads CASSLFGQGSGNTIYF. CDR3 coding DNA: TGTGCCAGCAGTTTATTTGGACAGGGCTCTGGAAACACCATATATTTT.

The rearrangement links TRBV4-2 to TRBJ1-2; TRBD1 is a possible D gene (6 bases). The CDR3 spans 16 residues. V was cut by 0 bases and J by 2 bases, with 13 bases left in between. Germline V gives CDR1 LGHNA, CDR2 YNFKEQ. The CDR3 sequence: CASSQDVAGANYGYTF. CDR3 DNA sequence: TGTGCCAGCAGCCAAGATGTGGCAGGGGCCAACTATGGCTACACCTTC.

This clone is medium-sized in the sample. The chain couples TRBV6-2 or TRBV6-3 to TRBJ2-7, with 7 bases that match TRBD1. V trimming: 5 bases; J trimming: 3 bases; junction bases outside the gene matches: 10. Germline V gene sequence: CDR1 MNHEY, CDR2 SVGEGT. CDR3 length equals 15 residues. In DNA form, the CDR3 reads TGTGCCAGCAGTGGGGACAGCGTCTCGCACTACGAGCAGTACTTC. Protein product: CASSGDSVSHYEQYF.

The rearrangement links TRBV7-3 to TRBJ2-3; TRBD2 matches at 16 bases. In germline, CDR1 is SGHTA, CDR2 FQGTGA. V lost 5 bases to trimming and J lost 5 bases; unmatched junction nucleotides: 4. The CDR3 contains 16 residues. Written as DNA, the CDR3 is TGTGCCAGCAGCCCGGGACTAGCGGGAGGGCAAGATACGCAGTATTTT. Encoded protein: CASSPGLAGGQDTQYF.

The CDR3 DNA reads as TGTGCCAGCAGACACATCCCGGGACAGGGAACCTACGAGCAGTACTTC. Translating gives CASRHIPGQGTYEQYF. The rearrangement links TRBV5-4 to TRBJ2-7, with 9 bases that match TRBD1. This CDR3 is built from 16 residues. Germline trimming cut 5 bases from V and 2 bases from J; bases unmatched to any gene: 11. The germline CDR1 and CDR2 sequences are SGHNT and YYREEE (reference sequence).

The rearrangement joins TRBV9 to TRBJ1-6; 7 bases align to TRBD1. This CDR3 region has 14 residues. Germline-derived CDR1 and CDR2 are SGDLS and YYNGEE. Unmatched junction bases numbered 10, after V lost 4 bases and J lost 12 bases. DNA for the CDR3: TGTGCCAGCAGCCCCCGTGGAGCAGGGGGACCCCTCCACTTT. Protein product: CASSPRGAGGPLHF. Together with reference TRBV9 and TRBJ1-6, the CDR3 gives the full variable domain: DSGVTQTPKHLITATGQRVTLRCSPRSGDLSVYWYQQSLDQGLQFLIQYYNGEERAKGNILERFSAQQFPDLHSELNLSSLELGDSALYFCASSPRGAGGPLHFGNGTRLTVT.

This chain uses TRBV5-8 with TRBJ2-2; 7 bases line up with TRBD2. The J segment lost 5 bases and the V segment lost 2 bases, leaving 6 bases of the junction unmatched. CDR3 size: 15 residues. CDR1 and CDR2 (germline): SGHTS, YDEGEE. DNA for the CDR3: TGTGCCAGCAGCTTCCCGGGACTATCAACCGGGGAGCTGTTTTTT. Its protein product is CASSFPGLSTGELFF.

This CDR3 is CASSQAANYGYTF. DNA for the CDR3: TGTGCCAGCAGCCAAGCTGCTAACTATGGCTACACCTTC. The chain recombines TRBV3-1 (or the pseudogene TRBV3-2) with TRBJ1-2; D is ambiguous. Germline assignment: CDR1 LGHDT and CDR2 YNNKEL (reference sequence). This CDR3 is 13 amino acids long. V lost 1 base to trimming and J lost 0 bases, with 3 bases between them.

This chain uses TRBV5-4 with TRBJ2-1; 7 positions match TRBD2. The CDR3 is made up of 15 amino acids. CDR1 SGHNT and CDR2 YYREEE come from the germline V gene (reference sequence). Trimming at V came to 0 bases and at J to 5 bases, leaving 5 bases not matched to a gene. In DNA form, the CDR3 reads TGTGCCAGCAGCTTGGTTGCGGGAGACCACAATGAGCAGTTCTTC. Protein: CASSLVAGDHNEQFF.

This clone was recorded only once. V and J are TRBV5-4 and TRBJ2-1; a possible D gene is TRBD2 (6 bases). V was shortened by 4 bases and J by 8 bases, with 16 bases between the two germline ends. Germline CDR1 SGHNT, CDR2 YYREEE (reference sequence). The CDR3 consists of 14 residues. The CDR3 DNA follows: TGTGCCAGCAGCCTGAGTGGGGTAGCGGATGAGCAGTTCTTC. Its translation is CASSLSGVADEQFF.

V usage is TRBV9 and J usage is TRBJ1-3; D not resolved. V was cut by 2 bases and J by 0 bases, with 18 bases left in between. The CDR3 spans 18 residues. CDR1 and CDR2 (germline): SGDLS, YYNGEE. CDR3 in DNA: TGTGCCAGCAGCGTTATTCCTGTCACAGATTACTCTGGAAACACCATATATTTT. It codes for CASSVIPVTDYSGNTIYF.

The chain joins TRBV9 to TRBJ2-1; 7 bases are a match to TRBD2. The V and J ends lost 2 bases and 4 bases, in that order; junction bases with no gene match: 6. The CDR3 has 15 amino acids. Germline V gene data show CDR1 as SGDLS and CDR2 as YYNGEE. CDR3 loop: CASSVTSRPYNEQFF. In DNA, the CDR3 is TGTGCCAGCAGCGTGACTAGCCGACCTTACAATGAGCAGTTCTTC.

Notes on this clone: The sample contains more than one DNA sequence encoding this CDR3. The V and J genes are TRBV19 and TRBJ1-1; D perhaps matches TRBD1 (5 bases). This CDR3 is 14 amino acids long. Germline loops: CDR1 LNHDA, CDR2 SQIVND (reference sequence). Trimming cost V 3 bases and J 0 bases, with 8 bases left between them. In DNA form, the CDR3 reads TGTGCCAGTAGTATCGGGGGGATGAACACTGAAGCTTTCTTT. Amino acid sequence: CASSIGGMNTEAFF.

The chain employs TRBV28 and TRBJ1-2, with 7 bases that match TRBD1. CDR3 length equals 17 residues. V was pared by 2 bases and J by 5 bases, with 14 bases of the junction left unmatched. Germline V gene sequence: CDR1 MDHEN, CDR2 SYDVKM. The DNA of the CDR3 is TGTGCCAGCAGTTTAAAGCTTAGGGCCAGGGGGAAATATGGCTACACCTTC. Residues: CASSLKLRARGKYGYTF.

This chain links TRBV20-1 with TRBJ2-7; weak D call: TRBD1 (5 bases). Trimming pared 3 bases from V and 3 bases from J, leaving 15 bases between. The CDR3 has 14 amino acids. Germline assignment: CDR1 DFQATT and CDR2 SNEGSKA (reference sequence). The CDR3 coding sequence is TGCAGTGCTAGTCTAGGGCAGGGAAACTACGAGCAGTACTTC. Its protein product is CSASLGQGNYEQYF.

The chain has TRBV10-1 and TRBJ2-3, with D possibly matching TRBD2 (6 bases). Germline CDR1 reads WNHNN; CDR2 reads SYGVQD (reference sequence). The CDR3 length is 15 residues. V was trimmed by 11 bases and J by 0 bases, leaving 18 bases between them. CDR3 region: CAPQPEAGSTDTQYF. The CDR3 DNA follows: TGCGCCCCTCAACCCGAGGCGGGAAGCACAGATACGCAGTATTTT.

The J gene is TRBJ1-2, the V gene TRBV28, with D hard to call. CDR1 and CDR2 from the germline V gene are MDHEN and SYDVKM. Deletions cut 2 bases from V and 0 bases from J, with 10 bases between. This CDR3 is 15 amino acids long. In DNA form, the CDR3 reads TGTGCCAGCAGTTTACACGACGGGTCTAACTATGGCTACACCTTC. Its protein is CASSLHDGSNYGYTF.

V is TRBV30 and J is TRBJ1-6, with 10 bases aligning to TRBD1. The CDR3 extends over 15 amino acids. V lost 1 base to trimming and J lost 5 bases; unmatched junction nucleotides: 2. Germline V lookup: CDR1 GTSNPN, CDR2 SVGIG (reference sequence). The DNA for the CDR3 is TGTGCCTGGAGTGGGGACAGGGGCCATAATTCACCCCTCCACTTT. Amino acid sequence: CAWSGDRGHNSPLHF. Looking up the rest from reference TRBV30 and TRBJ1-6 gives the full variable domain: SQTIHQWPATLVQPVGSPLSLECTVEGTSNPNLYWYRQAAGRGLQLLFYSVGIGQISSEVPQNLSASRPQDRQFILSSKKLLLSDSGFYLCAWSGDRGHNSPLHFGNGTRLTVT.

The DNA of the CDR3 is TGTGCCAGCAGGGGGGGAGGGACTGGAGAAAAACTGTTTTTT. Protein product: CASRGGGTGEKLFF. V and J are TRBV6-5 and TRBJ1-4; tentative D call: TRBD1 (5 bases). V lost 6 bases and J lost 8, with 16 bases in between. The length of the CDR3 is 14 residues. Germline V CDR1 and CDR2: MNHEY, SVGAGI.

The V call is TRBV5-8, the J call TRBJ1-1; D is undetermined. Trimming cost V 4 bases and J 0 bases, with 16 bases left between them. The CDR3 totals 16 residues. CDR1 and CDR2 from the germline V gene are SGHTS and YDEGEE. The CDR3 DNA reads TGTGCCAGCAGCCAAGTCGGGAGGGAACTGAACACTGAAGCTTTCTTT. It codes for CASSQVGRELNTEAFF.

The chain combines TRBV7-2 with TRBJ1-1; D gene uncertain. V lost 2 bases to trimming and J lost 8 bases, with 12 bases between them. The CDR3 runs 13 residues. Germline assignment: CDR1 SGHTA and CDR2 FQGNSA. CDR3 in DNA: TGTGCCAGCAGCTTAATTTCGGCGGAAGAAGCTTTCTTT. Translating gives CASSLISAEEAFF. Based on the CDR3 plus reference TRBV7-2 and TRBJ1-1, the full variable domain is GAGVSQSPSNKVTEKGKDVELRCDPISGHTALYWYRQSLGQGLEFLIYFQGNSAPDKSGLPSDRFSAERTGGSVSTLTIQRTQQEDSAVYLCASSLISAEEAFFGQGTRLTVV.